The next 4 T cell receptor beta chains were all read from a single sample in a study of cytomegalovirus exposure and HLA in healthy donors. Use of 60 Vbeta and 13 Jbeta primers characterized the PCR. Profiled with immunoSEQ multiplex PCR; TCRdb holds only in-frame clones, not every one. The sample shows more than 95,000 clones, less than 85% of them seen only once. Input material: PBMCs. These receptor sequences come from a man in his forties or fifties in good health and CMV-seropositive.

The gene calls are TRBV6-6 and TRBJ1-6; D perhaps matches TRBD1 (6 bases). V dropped 0 bases and J dropped 9 bases, with 15 bases sitting between them. The CDR3 is 16 residues long. Germline V gene data show CDR1 as MNHNY and CDR2 as SVGAGI (reference sequence). The CDR3 loop is CASSYSMELGGSPLHF. In DNA, the CDR3 is TGTGCCAGCAGTTACTCGATGGAGTTAGGGGGTTCACCCCTCCACTTT.

The chain employs TRBV6-1 and TRBJ2-7; a weak D match, TRBD2 (5 bases). Trimming left V 7 bases short and J 4 bases short, with 17 bases between. CDR3 length: 14 residues. Germline CDR1 MNHNS, CDR2 SASEGT. CDR3 nucleotides: TGTGCCAGCAACCTGTTCGGAGGAGCATACGAGCAGTACTTC. Protein: CASNLFGGAYEQYF.

This chain links TRBV19 with TRBJ1-5; D not certain. Germline V gene data show CDR1 as LNHDA and CDR2 as SQIVND (reference sequence). Between the trimmed V and J ends, which lost 3 bases and 4 bases, there was a span of 4 bases. This CDR3 is built from 12 residues. The CDR3 reads CASSIRNQPQHF. In nucleotides, the CDR3 is TGTGCCAGTAGTATCCGTAATCAGCCCCAGCATTTT.

Points on this clone: The same CDR3 also results from other DNA sequences found in this sample. The DNA of the CDR3 is TGTGCCAGCAGCCCCACAGGGAACTATGGCTACACCTTC. The encoded protein is CASSPTGNYGYTF. The V gene is TRBV7-9, the J gene TRBJ1-2; TRBD1 is a possible D gene (6 bases). The length of the CDR3 is 13 residues. With 5 bases removed from V and 2 bases from J, the gap between germline ends came to 9 bases. Germline values: CDR1 SEHNR, CDR2 FQNEAQ (reference sequence).